This T cell receptor (beta chain) was recovered during a study of tumor and adjacent non-tumor tissue in lung cancer. About the study: The cohort had roughly 11 adenocarcinoma, 2 squamous cell and 1 small cell patients. Study-wide results and limits: Normal lung showed higher cumulative top 100 clone frequency than tumor. Patients with more diverse tumor TCRs had worse survival. Tumor tissue had significantly higher TCR diversity than normal lung.

RNA was extracted from bulk tissue without any cell sorting. Comment on this clonotype: Antigen specificity is unknown.

TCRbeta libraries were built with three rounds of nested PCR, modified from ARM-PCR. Using its own MiXCR run on the multiplex PCR reads, TCRdb lists one record per CDR3 protein. The table lists some 120,000 distinct CDR3 sequences, approximately 66% of them singletons. The sequence was obtained from a man aged 30-40 years with non-small cell lung cancer. Sequenced: lung tumor tissue.

The CDR3 loop is CSAHSSGTSGNTDTQYF. The CDR3 bases are TGCAGTGCTCACTCCTCGGGGACTAGCGGGAACACAGATACGCAGTATTTT. The J gene is TRBJ2-3, the V gene TRBV20-1, with 13 positions matching TRBD2. Germline V CDR1 and CDR2: DFQATT, SNEGSKA (reference sequence). The V segment lost 5 bases and the J segment 2 bases; nucleotides outside the gene matches: 10. The CDR3 runs 17 residues.